Sequencing of this T cell receptor (beta chain) was carried out in a study of blood T cell repertoires in COVID-19. Study details: COVID-19 samples from acute and convalescent phases originated in the United States, Italy and Spain. PBMCs, B-cell-depleted T cells, or T cells provided the cDNA or gDNA that made up the material.

The repertoire was sequenced with immunoSEQ multiplex PCR; TCRdb's copy has only in-frame clones and lacks some. The data contain around 700,000 clones, 80% to 90% of them singletons. Germline loops: CDR1 KGHSH, CDR2 LQKENI. The V end was cut by 5 bases, the J end by 5 bases, with 12 bases between. This CDR3 has 14 residues. Source material: peripheral blood. The chain uses TRBV18 and TRBJ2-2; D gene ambiguous. This TCR was recovered from a young woman with acute or convalescent COVID-19. CDR3 amino acids: CASSSGRGTGELFF. CDR3 coding DNA: TGTGCCAGCTCATCGGGTCGTGGAACCGGGGAGCTGTTTTTT.